The 12 T cell receptor beta chains below were found in one sample sequenced in a study of cytomegalovirus exposure and HLA in healthy donors (dated 2017 in TCRdb). The library was obtained by the immunoSEQ multiplex PCR assay. For the multiplex PCR, a mixture combining 60 forward primers for TCR Vbeta segments and 13 reverse primers for TCR Jbeta segments was used. Here the immuneACCESS table is served through TCRdb, limited to in-frame sequences with V and J called. Missing clones are a known gap in these copies; in checked studies unresolved V genes cover under half, and the rest lacks a known reason. The sample table shows approximately 250,000 clones, and roughly 84% are seen once. Jointly, the top ten make up 0.24% of the sample. The sample was PBMCs. The receptors shown here come from a girl aged 2 to 9 in good health and CMV-seronegative.

The rearrangement links TRBV6-6 to TRBJ2-1; 10 bases fit TRBD2. CDR1 is MNHNY and CDR2 is SVGAGI in the germline V gene (reference sequence). After removal of 7 bases from V and 2 bases from J, the junction contained 5 bases not matched to a gene. The CDR3 is 15 amino acids. The CDR3 DNA sequence: TGTGCCAGCAACCCCGGACTAGCGGCCTACAATGAGCAGTTCTTC. As protein: CASNPGLAAYNEQFF.

The CDR3 here is CASNSGSYEQYF. The CDR3 DNA reads TGCGCCAGCAATTCTGGCAGCTACGAGCAGTACTTC. J is TRBJ2-7 and V is TRBV5-1; D unclear. The ends were cut back, 6 bases at V and 3 bases at J, with 10 bases in the middle. CDR1 and CDR2 from the germline V gene are SGHRS and YFSETQ. This CDR3 contains 12 residues.

V is TRBV6-1 and J is TRBJ2-7; D possibly corresponds to TRBD2 (6 bases). Germline V lookup: CDR1 MNHNS, CDR2 SASEGT. Trimming removed 8 bases from V and 7 bases from J, with 21 bases in between. The CDR3 sequence is 14 residues long. The CDR3 DNA reads as TGTGCCAGCGGGGTCGGGACTTCTCTTTCAGAGCAGTACTTC. It specifies CASGVGTSLSEQYF.

This chain connects TRBV10-3 to TRBJ1-2, with a possible D match to TRBD1 (5 bases). This CDR3 region has 14 residues. The germline V and J ends were trimmed by 1 base and 8 bases, with 14 bases remaining between them. CDR1 is ENHRY, CDR2 SYGVKD, per germline. The CDR3 bases are TGTGCCATCAGTGAGTTTGGGGGGGATGGAGGCTACACCTTC. This gives the protein CAISEFGGDGGYTF.

This clone was detected once. The J gene is TRBJ2-5, the V gene TRBV19; the match to TRBD2 covers 10 bases. V was clipped by 3 bases and J by 3 bases; unmatched bases: 4. This CDR3 has 15 residues. Germline CDR1 and CDR2: LNHDA and SQIVND (reference sequence). The CDR3 DNA reads TGTGCCAGTAGTATGAGGCTAGCGGGAGAAGAGACCCAGTACTTC. Translated: CASSMRLAGEETQYF.

This clone was seen just once. The V and J genes are TRBV12-5 and TRBJ1-2, with D possibly TRBD1 on 5 matching bases. With 2 bases removed from V and 5 bases from J, the gap between germline ends came to 9 bases. The CDR3 is made up of 13 amino acids. Germline assignment: CDR1 LGHNT and CDR2 FRNRAP. The CDR3 nucleotides read TGTGCTAGTGGTTTGTCGCGGGGGTATGGCTACACCTTC. This codes for CASGLSRGYGYTF.

This chain connects TRBV5-1 to TRBJ2-7, with 7 nucleotides matching TRBD2. The CDR3 consists of 15 residues. Germline V gene data show CDR1 as SGHRS and CDR2 as YFSETQ. The ends lost 4 bases at V and 6 bases at J; junction bases unmatched: 13. CDR3 protein: CASSPGLVPRSEQYF. Here the CDR3 DNA reads TGCGCCAGCAGCCCTGGACTAGTCCCAAGATCCGAGCAGTACTTC.

This clone appeared a single time. The chain employs TRBV2 and TRBJ2-5; 9 bases align to TRBD2. The CDR3 sequence is 15 residues long. Germline V gene data show CDR1 as SNHLY and CDR2 as FYNNEI. The junction had 6 bases not matched to a gene; V was cut back by 6 bases and J by 1 base. CDR3 sequence: CASRPGLAGQETQYF. CDR3 nucleotides: TGTGCCAGCAGACCGGGACTAGCCGGCCAAGAGACCCAGTACTTC. Filled out from reference TRBV2 and TRBJ2-5, the complete variable domain reads EPEVTQTPSHQVTQMGQEVILRCVPISNHLYFYWYRQILGQKVEFLVSFYNNEISEKSEIFDDQFSVERPDGSNFTLKIRSTKLEDSAMYFCASRPGLAGQETQYFGPGTRLLVL.

V usage is TRBV18 and J usage is TRBJ1-2; 7 nucleotides agree with TRBD1. Per the germline V gene, CDR1 is KGHSH and CDR2 is LQKENI. CDR3 length equals 14 residues. V lost 2 bases and J lost 2; bases outside the gene matches: 2. The CDR3 is CASSPETGNYGYTF. CDR3 coding DNA: TGTGCCAGCTCACCAGAGACAGGGAACTATGGCTACACCTTC.

This sequence joins TRBV5-6 and TRBJ2-7; 7 positions agree with TRBD2. The trim removed 2 bases at V and 6 bases at J, leaving 8 bases unmatched. CDR1 SGHDT and CDR2 YYEEEE come from the germline V gene. The CDR3 has 14 residues. The CDR3 region has the DNA TGTGCCAGCAGCTTACGGGGGGAACTCTTCGAGCAGTACTTC. Translated, it gives CASSLRGELFEQYF.

This chain connects TRBV25-1 to TRBJ1-3; D might be TRBD1 (5 bases). The V gene lost 6 bases and the J gene lost 4 bases, with 19 bases spanning the gap. Germline V gene sequence: CDR1 MGHDK, CDR2 SYGVNS. The CDR3 consists of 16 residues. The CDR3 bases are TGTGCCAGCAGCGATCACCGGGGGTATAAGGGAAACACCATATATTTT. The encoded protein is CASSDHRGYKGNTIYF.

This clone came up once. This chain uses TRBV7-2 with TRBJ2-1; no clear D. Trimming removed 2 bases from V and 2 bases from J, with 19 bases in between. The CDR3 is made up of 18 amino acids. CDR1 and CDR2 (germline): SGHTA, FQGNSA. In nucleotides, the CDR3 is TGTGCCAGCAGCTTATGGGCGTGGTGGCAGGCTACCTACAATGAGCAGTTCTTC. Translating it yields CASSLWAWWQATYNEQFF. The complete variable domain, with remaining parts taken from reference TRBV7-2 and TRBJ2-1, reads GAGVSQSPSNKVTEKGKDVELRCDPISGHTALYWYRQSLGQGLEFLIYFQGNSAPDKSGLPSDRFSAERTGGSVSTLTIQRTQQEDSAVYLCASSLWAWWQATYNEQFFGPGTRLTVL.